What follows is one T cell receptor (beta chain) and its context. Its target is not known. All donors had a single incident cervical HPV16 infection, not prevalent. The entry originates in a study of T cells in women clearing cervical HPV infection. Some clones are missing from TCRdb's copy, which holds only in-frame ones; the method was immunoSEQ multiplex PCR. In all, the sample yields 45,000 to 50,000 clones. Study results and caveats: CIN3+ cases had significantly higher TCR richness than controls; evenness did not differ. Timing of associations relative to infection is unclear; T-cell subsets were not isolated.

This TCR came from a woman aged 18 to 69 with a cervical HPV16 infection that either progressed to CIN3+ or cleared (not recorded which). The specimen sequenced was blood buffy coat.

Here the CDR3 reads CASRQNSGGLNSPLFF. The sequenced part of the CDR3 DNA is TGTGCCAGCAGACAAAACTCAGGGGGCCTAAATTCACCA. The chain is built from TRBV14 and TRBJ1-4; 8 positions match TRBD1. The CDR3 extends 3 residues past the end of the read, so its final part is completed from the germline J gene. The germline CDR1 and CDR2 sequences are SGHDN and FVKESK. This CDR3 comprises 16 residues.